This T cell receptor beta chain was identified during a study of technical replicates of blood from a handful of donors. Assay: immunoSEQ multiplex PCR; the TCRdb copy retains only in-frame clones and omits some. The table has 75,000 to 100,000 clones, around 95% seen once. There are 15 residues in the CDR3. Losses at the gene ends were 1 base for V and 8 bases for J; bases not matched to a gene: 9. Germline assignment: CDR1 SGHDT and CDR2 YYEEEE. Sequencing was done on a sample of T cells isolated from PBMCs. V and J are TRBV5-6 and TRBJ1-2; 9 bases are shared with TRBD1. The source is a human donor in good health. CDR3 in DNA: TGTGCCAGCAGCTTGTCCGGGACAGGGATGAGGGGCTACACCTTC. It is translated as CASSLSGTGMRGYTF.